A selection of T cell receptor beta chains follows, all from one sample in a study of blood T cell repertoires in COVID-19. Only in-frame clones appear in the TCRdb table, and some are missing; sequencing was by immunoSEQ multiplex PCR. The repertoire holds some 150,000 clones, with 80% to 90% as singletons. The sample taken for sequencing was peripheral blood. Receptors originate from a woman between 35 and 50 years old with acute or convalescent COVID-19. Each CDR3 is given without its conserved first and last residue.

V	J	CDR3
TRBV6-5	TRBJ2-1	AARRGAGYNEQF
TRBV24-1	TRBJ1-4	ATSEGGTDEKLF
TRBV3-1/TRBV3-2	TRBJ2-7	ASSKKIDSSYEQY
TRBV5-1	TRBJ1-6	ASSGGHPDSPLH
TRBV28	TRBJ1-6	ASSFRGSNSPLH
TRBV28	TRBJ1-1	ASSLALGWDTEAF
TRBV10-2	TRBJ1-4	ASSQRDEKLF
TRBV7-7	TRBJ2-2	ASSRDRTGELF
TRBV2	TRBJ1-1	ARPGQGTTEAF
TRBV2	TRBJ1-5	ASSESRQGRSNQPQH